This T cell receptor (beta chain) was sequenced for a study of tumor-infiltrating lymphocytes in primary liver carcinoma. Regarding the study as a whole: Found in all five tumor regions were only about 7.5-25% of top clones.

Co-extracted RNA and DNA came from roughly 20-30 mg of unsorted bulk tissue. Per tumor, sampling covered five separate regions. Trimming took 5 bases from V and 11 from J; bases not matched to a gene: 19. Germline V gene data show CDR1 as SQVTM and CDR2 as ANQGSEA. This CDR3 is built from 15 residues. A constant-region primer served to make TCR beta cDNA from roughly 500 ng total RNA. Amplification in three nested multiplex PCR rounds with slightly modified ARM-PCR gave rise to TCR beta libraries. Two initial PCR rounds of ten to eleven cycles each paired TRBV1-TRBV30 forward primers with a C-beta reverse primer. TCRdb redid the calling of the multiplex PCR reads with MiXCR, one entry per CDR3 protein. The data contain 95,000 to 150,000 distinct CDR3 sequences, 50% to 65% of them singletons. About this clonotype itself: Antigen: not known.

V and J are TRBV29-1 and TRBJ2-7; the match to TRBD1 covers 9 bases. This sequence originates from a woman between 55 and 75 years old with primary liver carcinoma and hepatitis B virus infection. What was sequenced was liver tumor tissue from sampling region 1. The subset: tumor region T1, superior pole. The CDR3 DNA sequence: TGCAGCGTTACCGGGACAGGGTTTTCCCTAAGGATGGAGTACTTC. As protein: CSVTGTGFSLRMEYF.